This T cell receptor beta chain was sequenced in a study of CD8 T cells in Susac syndrome. Study background: Treatment at blood withdrawal was none, corticosteroids, or intravenous immunoglobulin alone in Susac syndrome patients. Study-wide results and caveats: Peak Susac CD8+ clonal expansion was seen in TEMRA cells and active patients.

This clonotype has a single count. Its antigen is currently unknown. As judged by recently defined diagnostic criteria, patients with Susac syndrome had definite or probable disease. Random hexamers were used to reverse transcribe roughly 0.5 to 1 ug of RNA. MiXCR was run by TCRdb on the immunoSEQ multiplex PCR reads, yielding one entry per CDR3 protein. The table shows about 82,000 distinct CDR3 sequences, with roughly 96% occurring only once. Germline assignment: CDR1 LGHNA and CDR2 YSLEER. The CDR3 loop spans 15 amino acids. After removal of 1 base from V and 2 bases from J, the junction contained 2 bases not matched to a gene.

The rearrangement uses TRBV4-3 and TRBJ2-7; 10 bases are shared with TRBD2. This clonotype was obtained from a human donor with Susac syndrome. The sequencing input was CD8+ T cells from PBMCs. The CDR3 here is CASSQVAGGPYEQYF. CDR3 DNA sequence: TGCGCCAGCAGCCAAGTAGCGGGGGGACCCTACGAGCAGTACTTC.